This TCR beta chain was recorded in a study of blood T cell repertoires in COVID-19. This table comes from immunoSEQ multiplex PCR, and its TCRdb copy is limited to in-frame clones, with some not included. This table has 250,000 to 350,000 clones, 90% appearing once. The CDR3 spans 14 residues. Germline CDR1 reads KGHSH; CDR2 reads LQKENI. V dropped 6 bases and J dropped 6; count of bases not matched to a gene: 4. In the case of this clone: In the same sample, other DNA sequences code for this CDR3.

This TCR was sampled from a young woman with acute COVID-19. The sequencing sample was made of PBMCs or T cells enriched from blood (not recorded which). The V gene is TRBV18, the J gene TRBJ1-4, with 10 bases lining up with TRBD1. CDR3: CASSPGQGDEKLFF. For the CDR3, the DNA is TGTGCCAGCTCCCCCGGACAGGGGGATGAAAAACTGTTTTTT.